A selection of T cell receptor beta chains follows, all from one sample in a study of T cell repertoires in cytomegalovirus infection. TCRdb fed the reads into MiXCR, producing one record per CDR3 protein. The sample holds around 740,000 distinct CDR3 sequences, 35% to 45% seen once. The sequenced material came from PBMCs. Receptors originate from a human donor in good health (CMV status not recorded). Some clones in this sample may be carry-over from other donors' samples. Both conserved end residues are part of each CDR3. The order of the fields is clone size, V gene, D gene, J gene, CDR3 protein, CDR3 DNA. A D gene is named only where the DNA matches it firmly. Not all rows give a size; the values are once, few, many and, for expanded clones, a class.

abundance: once; v_gene: TRBV7-3; d_gene: NA; j_gene: TRBJ1-5; CDR3aa: CATSPAPDHPQHF; CDR3nt: TGTGCCACCAGCCCGGCCCCTGATCATCCCCAGCATTTT
abundance: few; v_gene: TRBV11-3; d_gene: NA; j_gene: TRBJ2-1; CDR3aa: CASGPRDEQFF; CDR3nt: TGTGCCAGCGGACCAAGGGATGAGCAGTTCTTC
abundance: NA; v_gene: TRBV12-3/TRBV12-4; d_gene: NA; j_gene: TRBJ2-1; CDR3aa: CASSFTRLKQFF; CDR3nt: TGTGCCAGCAGTTTTACCAGACTAAAGCAGTTCTTC
abundance: NA; v_gene: TRBV20-1; d_gene: NA; j_gene: TRBJ1-1; CDR3aa: CSAVQGYSTEAFF; CDR3nt: TGCAGTGCCGTCCAGGGGTATTCCACTGAAGCTTTCTTT
abundance: many; v_gene: TRBV20-1; d_gene: NA; j_gene: TRBJ2-7; CDR3aa: CSASAGQLPNEQYF; CDR3nt: TGCAGTGCTAGCGCAGGACAGCTCCCTAACGAGCAGTACTTC
abundance: few; v_gene: TRBV5-6; d_gene: NA; j_gene: TRBJ2-1; CDR3aa: CASSLGAYSYNEQFF; CDR3nt: TGTGCCAGCAGCTTGGGAGCCTACTCCTACAATGAGCAGTTCTTC
abundance: once; v_gene: TRBV11-3; d_gene: TRBD2; j_gene: TRBJ2-3; CDR3aa: CASGLGDYLTDTQYF; CDR3nt: TGTGCCAGCGGCTTAGGGGACTACCTAACAGATACGCAGTATTTT
abundance: few; v_gene: TRBV28; d_gene: TRBD1; j_gene: TRBJ1-2; CDR3aa: CASSTTGTGVFYYGYTF; CDR3nt: TGTGCCAGCAGCACGACCGGGACAGGGGTCTTTTACTATGGCTACACCTTC
abundance: NA; v_gene: TRBV20-1; d_gene: NA; j_gene: TRBJ2-3; CDR3aa: CSARDGRGSTDTQYF; CDR3nt: TGCAGTGCTAGAGATGGTCGAGGGAGCACAGATACGCAGTATTTT
abundance: NA; v_gene: TRBV6-6; d_gene: TRBD2; j_gene: TRBJ2-1; CDR3aa: CASSNPGLAGPSPYNEQFF; CDR3nt: TGTGCCAGCAGCAATCCGGGACTAGCGGGGCCCTCGCCCTACAATGAGCAGTTCTTC
abundance: NA; v_gene: TRBV19; d_gene: NA; j_gene: TRBJ1-1; CDR3aa: CASSIHRSLEAFF; CDR3nt: TGTGCCAGTAGTATTCACAGGTCCCTTGAAGCTTTCTTT
abundance: NA; v_gene: TRBV5-1; d_gene: TRBD2; j_gene: TRBJ2-5; CDR3aa: CASSLDSGRLETQYF; CDR3nt: TGCGCCAGCAGCTTGGACAGCGGGAGGTTGGAGACCCAGTACTTC
abundance: NA; v_gene: TRBV20-1; d_gene: NA; j_gene: TRBJ2-7; CDR3aa: CSAEGSDEQYF; CDR3nt: TGCAGTGCAGAGGGAAGCGACGAGCAGTACTTC
abundance: few; v_gene: TRBV12-3/TRBV12-4; d_gene: TRBD1; j_gene: TRBJ1-6; CDR3aa: CASSFRQGVNNSPLHF; CDR3nt: TGTGCCAGCAGTTTTAGGCAGGGGGTTAATAATTCACCCCTCCACTTT
abundance: NA; v_gene: TRBV7-2; d_gene: NA; j_gene: TRBJ1-1; CDR3aa: CASSLMRQGGEAFF; CDR3nt: TGTGCCAGCAGCTTAATGAGGCAGGGTGGCGAAGCTTTCTTT
abundance: NA; v_gene: TRBV6-6; d_gene: NA; j_gene: TRBJ2-7; CDR3aa: CASSHYTGTLYEQYF; CDR3nt: TGTGCCAGCAGTCACTACACAGGGACTCTCTACGAGCAGTACTTC
abundance: NA; v_gene: TRBV7-6; d_gene: NA; j_gene: TRBJ2-5; CDR3aa: CASSPTSLETQYF; CDR3nt: TGTGCCAGCAGCCCAACCTCATTGGAGACCCAGTACTTC
abundance: NA; v_gene: TRBV28; d_gene: NA; j_gene: TRBJ2-1; CDR3aa: CASNGGKGTYNEQFF; CDR3nt: TGTGCCAGCAATGGGGGGAAGGGTACCTACAATGAGCAGTTCTTC
abundance: NA; v_gene: TRBV6-5; d_gene: NA; j_gene: TRBJ2-3; CDR3aa: CASSLTGPRTDTQYF; CDR3nt: TGTGCCAGCAGTCTGACAGGACCTCGCACAGATACGCAGTATTTT
abundance: NA; v_gene: TRBV7-2; d_gene: TRBD1; j_gene: TRBJ1-5; CDR3aa: CASSGPDRASNQPQHF; CDR3nt: TGTGCCAGCAGCGGGCCGGACAGGGCTAGCAATCAGCCCCAGCATTTT
abundance: once; v_gene: TRBV19; d_gene: TRBD1; j_gene: TRBJ1-1; CDR3aa: CASSGTGGVWDTEAFF; CDR3nt: TGTGCCAGTAGTGGGACAGGGGGCGTTTGGGACACTGAAGCTTTCTTT
abundance: few; v_gene: TRBV2; d_gene: TRBD2; j_gene: TRBJ2-3; CDR3aa: CASSGTSGRRGTDTQYF; CDR3nt: TGTGCCAGCAGTGGGACTAGCGGGAGACGGGGCACAGATACGCAGTATTTT
abundance: NA; v_gene: TRBV5-6; d_gene: NA; j_gene: TRBJ2-5; CDR3aa: CASSEVRRETQYF; CDR3nt: TGTGCCAGCAGCGAGGTCAGGCGGGAGACCCAGTACTTC
abundance: few; v_gene: TRBV6-1; d_gene: TRBD2; j_gene: TRBJ2-1; CDR3aa: CASRTRGGLVYHEQFF; CDR3nt: TGTGCCAGCAGAACCCGGGGGGGACTAGTATACCATGAGCAGTTCTTC
abundance: NA; v_gene: TRBV4-1; d_gene: NA; j_gene: TRBJ2-7; CDR3aa: CASSQNHGYEQYF; CDR3nt: TGCGCCAGCAGCCAAAACCATGGCTACGAGCAGTACTTC
abundance: NA; v_gene: TRBV11-2; d_gene: NA; j_gene: TRBJ2-7; CDR3aa: CSSRLGGTLGGYEQYF; CDR3nt: TGTTCCAGCAGATTAGGGGGGACTTTAGGAGGCTACGAGCAGTACTTC